This T cell receptor (beta chain) emerged from a study of OX40 agonist ivuxolimab in advanced cancers. Study-wide background: Clinicians treated patients with ivuxolimab, an agonistic anti-OX40 (CD134) antibody. Every 2 weeks, patients received ivuxolimab intravenously, dosed at 0.01 to 10 mg/kg.

TCRdb keeps only in-frame clones here, not all; method: immunoSEQ multiplex PCR. There are about 63,000 clones in the sample; around 91% occur only once, and about a tenth lies in the top ten. With regard to this clone: The target antigen is unknown.

Study-wide results and limits: The mean number of expanded clones was higher in CD8+ T cells than in CD4+.

Exclusion applied to patients with autoimmune disease history or systemic immunosuppression. This receptor was obtained from an adult with an advanced solid tumor such as melanoma, head and neck, liver or kidney cancer. The material was CD4+ or CD8+ T cells sorted from blood, obtained in a trial of the OX40 agonist ivuxolimab.

For the CDR3, the DNA is TGCGCCAGCAGTGAGTCGGACTCACAAGAGACCCAGTACTTC. The encoded protein is CASSESDSQETQYF. The J gene is TRBJ2-5, the V gene TRBV10-2, with TRBD2 as a possible D gene (5 bases). The V gene lost 0 bases and the J gene lost 2 bases, with 7 bases spanning the gap. The CDR3 loop spans 14 amino acids. Germline CDR1 reads WSHSY; CDR2 reads SAAADI.